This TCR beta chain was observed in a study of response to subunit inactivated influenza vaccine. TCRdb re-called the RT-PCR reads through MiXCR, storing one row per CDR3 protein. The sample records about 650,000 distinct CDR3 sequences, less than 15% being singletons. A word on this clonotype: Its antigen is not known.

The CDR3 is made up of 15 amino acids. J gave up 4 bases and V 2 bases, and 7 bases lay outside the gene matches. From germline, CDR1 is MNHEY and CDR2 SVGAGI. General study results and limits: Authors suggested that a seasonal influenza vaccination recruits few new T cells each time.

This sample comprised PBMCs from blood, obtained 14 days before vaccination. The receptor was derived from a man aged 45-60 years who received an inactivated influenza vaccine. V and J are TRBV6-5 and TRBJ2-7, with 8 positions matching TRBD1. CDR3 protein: CASSYPDRGWYEQYF. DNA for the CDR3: TGTGCCAGCAGTTACCCTGACAGGGGTTGGTACGAGCAGTACTTC.